This TCR beta chain was sequenced in a study of T cells in Graves' hyperthyroidism and ophthalmopathy. Study in general: Pretreatment peripheral blood was obtained at initial diagnosis.

The germline CDR1 and CDR2 sequences are DFQATT and SNEGSKA (reference sequence). V was clipped by 3 bases and J by 4 bases, with 15 bases between them. This CDR3 comprises 14 residues. Whole-study results and caveats: Most expanded thyroid clonotypes above 0.001 recurred in blood.

RNA transcripts yielded amplified TCR beta CDR3 regions. TCR CDR3 regions were first amplified by RT-PCR with HTBI primers. From the multiplex PCR reads, TCRdb called clonotypes with MiXCR, one entry per CDR3 protein. The repertoire holds roughly 740,000 distinct CDR3 sequences, with 16% as singletons. With regard to this clonotype: Its antigen is still unknown.

The source of this sequence is a man between 18 and 35 years old with Graves' hyperthyroidism. What was sequenced was blood. The chain uses TRBV20-1 and TRBJ2-5; no clear D. The CDR3 sequence is CSARKGGKGETQYF. CDR3 nucleotides: TGCAGTGCTAGGAAGGGCGGAAAGGGAGAGACCCAGTACTTC.